This TCR beta chain was found in a study of T cell repertoires in cytomegalovirus infection. About the research overall: Signatures in public TCR beta sequences pointed to both CMV infection and matching HLA type. Study findings and constraints: Cumulative frequency of public TCR beta families picked out carriers of CMV plus the relevant HLA.

One entry per CDR3 protein, called by TCRdb with MiXCR from the reads. The sample lists 400,000 or so distinct CDR3 sequences, under 40% occurring once. Germline values: CDR1 SGHNT, CDR2 YENEEA. Trimming removed 8 bases from V and 2 bases from J; junction bases left unmatched: 8. The CDR3 has 14 residues. This clonotype was recorded a few times. The antigen is not known. V is TRBV11-3 and J is TRBJ2-5; the match to TRBD2 covers 7 bases. The clonotype was recovered from a human donor in good health (CMV status not recorded). Some clones in this sample may be carry-over from other donors' samples. What was sequenced was PBMCs. CDR3 in amino acids: CASAEDSGQETQYF. CDR3 bases: TGTGCCAGCGCTGAGGATAGCGGGCAAGAGACCCAGTACTTC.